The 12 T cell receptor beta chains listed next were all sequenced from one sample in a study of cytomegalovirus exposure and HLA in healthy donors. Use of 60 Vbeta and 13 Jbeta primers characterized the PCR. Profiling relied on immunoSEQ multiplex PCR, and the TCRdb table lists in-frame clones only, not all of them. The data contain 100,000 to 150,000 clones, roughly four fifths of them seen just once; the ten biggest clones take up around 11%. Sequencing used PBMCs. Source of these receptors: a male donor in good health and CMV-seropositive.

V gene TRBV7-2 combines with J gene TRBJ2-5; the D gene is possibly TRBD2 (5 bases). V was cut by 1 base and J by 6 bases, with 9 bases left in between. Looked up from germline, CDR1 is SGHTA and CDR2 is FQGNSA. The CDR3 loop spans 13 amino acids. The DNA for the CDR3 is TGTGCCAGCAGCTTAGAAAGGGAGAAGACCCAGTACTTC. It yields the protein CASSLEREKTQYF.

The rearrangement uses TRBV7-2 and TRBJ1-4; possible D gene TRBD1, 5 bases. V dropped 0 bases and J dropped 8 bases, with 10 bases sitting between them. Germline CDR1 SGHTA, CDR2 FQGNSA. The CDR3 is 14 residues long. Here the CDR3 reads CASSLARGSEKLFF. The CDR3 DNA reads TGTGCCAGCAGCTTAGCTAGGGGCTCCGAAAAACTGTTTTTT.

V and J are TRBV29-1 and TRBJ1-1; D might be TRBD1 (5 bases). Germline V gene data show CDR1 as SQVTM and CDR2 as ANQGSEA. CDR3 length: 13 amino acids. V gave up 7 bases and J gave up 0 bases, with 12 bases separating them. DNA of the CDR3: TGCAGCGCCACAGGACACTTGAACACTGAAGCTTTCTTT. Translated, it gives CSATGHLNTEAFF.

J is TRBJ2-1 and V is TRBV30; D is undetermined. CDR1 is GTSNPN and CDR2 is SVGIG in the germline V gene (reference sequence). The CDR3 has 11 residues. V lost 5 bases to trimming and J lost 7 bases, with 9 bases between them. The CDR3 is CAWGSMNEQFF. CDR3 nucleotide sequence: TGTGCCTGGGGCTCCATGAATGAGCAGTTCTTC. Looking up the rest from reference TRBV30 and TRBJ2-1 gives the full variable domain: SQTIHQWPATLVQPVGSPLSLECTVEGTSNPNLYWYRQAAGRGLQLLFYSVGIGQISSEVPQNLSASRPQDRQFILSSKKLLLSDSGFYLCAWGSMNEQFFGPGTRLTVL.

The chain couples TRBV7-9 to TRBJ2-7; D perhaps matches TRBD1 (5 bases). The CDR3 sequence is 14 residues long. Trimming took off 2 bases at V and 5 bases at J, with 13 bases between the two ends. CDR1 and CDR2 (germline): SEHNR, FQNEAQ (reference sequence). As DNA, the CDR3 is TGTGCCAGCAGCTTATCCCACAGGAGTCACGAGCAGTACTTC. Protein: CASSLSHRSHEQYF.

In its sample, this clone was seen once. The CDR3 DNA is TGCAGCGTTGGCCGGGACAGGGGGCTTCACTATGGCTACACCTTC. Protein product: CSVGRDRGLHYGYTF. The chain links TRBV29-1 to TRBJ1-2, with 12 bases that match TRBD1. The CDR3 covers 15 residues. V gave up 4 bases and J gave up 3 bases; unmatched junction bases: 6. Germline V gene sequence: CDR1 SQVTM, CDR2 ANQGSEA.

The CDR3 sequence is CASSYGQEGVEQYF. CDR3 DNA: TGTGCCAGCAGTTATGGACAGGAAGGGGTCGAGCAGTACTTC. The chain has TRBV5-5 and TRBJ2-7; 7 bases align to TRBD1. The germline CDR1 and CDR2 sequences are SGHKS and YYEKEE (reference sequence). This CDR3 contains 14 residues. Trimming took 5 bases from V and 6 from J; bases not matched to a gene: 11.

The CDR3 DNA reads TGTGCCAGCAGTTACGGGAGCTCCTATAATTCACCCCTCCACTTT. Encoded protein: CASSYGSSYNSPLHF. The chain is built from TRBV27 and TRBJ1-6; unclear D gene. CDR1 and CDR2 from the germline V gene are MNHEY and SMNVEV (reference sequence). The CDR3 length is 15 residues. V was pared by 4 bases and J by 0 bases, with 7 bases between.

This clone was counted once. V and J are TRBV28 and TRBJ1-2, with 8 bases lining up with TRBD1. Losses at the gene ends were 2 bases for V and 7 bases for J; bases not matched to a gene: 9. The CDR3 totals 15 residues. Germline CDR1 and CDR2: MDHEN and SYDVKM. Here the CDR3 reads CASSLVETGVAGYTF. DNA of the CDR3: TGTGCCAGCAGTTTAGTAGAGACAGGGGTGGCTGGCTACACCTTC.

This clone was seen once. This sequence joins TRBV28 and TRBJ1-5, with D possibly TRBD1 on 5 matching bases. V lost 3 bases and J 6 bases, leaving 12 bases between the germline ends. CDR3 length equals 14 residues. Germline V gene data show CDR1 as MDHEN and CDR2 as SYDVKM. CDR3 DNA sequence: TGTGCCAGCAGTTTCGACAGACTAGCTCAGCCCCAGCATTTT. Translation gives CASSFDRLAQPQHF.

The gene calls are TRBV4-1 and TRBJ2-7; D might be TRBD2 (5 bases). The CDR3 is 13 residues long. Germline CDR1 MGHRA, CDR2 YSYEKL. V was pared by 4 bases and J by 3 bases, with 10 bases between. The DNA of the CDR3 is TGCGCCAGCAGCCCGAGGGTCGGCTACGAGCAGTACTTC. It translates to CASSPRVGYEQYF.

In DNA, the CDR3 is TGTGCCAGCAGCGTCAAACTACTAGCGGAGGGAGAGACCCAGTACTTC. Protein: CASSVKLLAEGETQYF. V is TRBV5-4 and J is TRBJ2-5, with 8 bases identical to TRBD2. In germline, CDR1 is SGHNT, CDR2 YYREEE (reference sequence). Trimming removed 4 bases from V and 4 bases from J; junction bases left unmatched: 12. The CDR3 has 16 amino acids.